Reported below is one T cell receptor (beta chain). Some clones are missing from TCRdb's copy, which holds only in-frame ones; the method was immunoSEQ multiplex PCR. The sample records tens of thousands of clones, roughly 85% being singletons. CDR1 and CDR2 from the germline V gene are SQVTM and ANQGSEA. V lost 4 bases to trimming and J lost 5 bases, with 17 bases between them. The CDR3 extends over 14 amino acids. This sample was included in a study of control samples from healthy donors and cancer patients. The sample taken for sequencing was blood. The rearrangement links TRBV29-1 to TRBJ2-5, with D perhaps TRBD1 (6 bases). This TCR was sampled from a man between 40 and 49 years old in good health. CDR3 in amino acids: CSVVAWYRDETQYF. In DNA, the CDR3 is TGCAGCGTTGTCGCATGGTACAGGGACGAGACCCAGTACTTC.